This TCR beta chain was observed in a study of shared clonotypes between healthy human individuals. The CDR3 consists of 14 residues. Trimming removed 3 bases from V and 2 bases from J; junction bases left unmatched: 3. Germline V gives CDR1 MNHEY, CDR2 SMNVEV (reference sequence). In the original processing: Filtering was not the same, since immunoSEQ gave junction-only sequences without quality scores. The data were produced by immunoSEQ multiplex PCR, yet TCRdb's version contains in-frame clones alone and is incomplete. Clonal size and the V and J genes are those of that table, whereas D and trimming came from the DNA. Of millions of clones listed, 90% to 95% are singletons. The study's findings and limits: Limited genetic and exposure-history diversity came from having few donors.

By share, this clone counts as medium-sized. Its target is unknown. Distinct nucleotide sequences in the sample also encode this CDR3. The specimen sequenced was naive CD4+ T cells sorted from blood. Subset denoted: CD45RA+ positively selected. The chain combines TRBV27 with TRBJ2-7, with 8 bases identical to TRBD2. This TCR came from a man aged 18 to 30 in good health. The CDR3 nucleotides are TGTGCCAGCAGTTTCGGGGGGGCCCCCTACGAGCAGTACTTC. Translated, it gives CASSFGGAPYEQYF.